Below are 16 T cell receptor beta chains sequenced from a single sample in a study of T cells in Graves' hyperthyroidism and ophthalmopathy. Researchers took RNA transcripts and amplified the TCR beta CDR3 regions from them. First-round RT-PCR targeting the TCR CDR3 was performed with the HTBI primer set. MiXCR, run by TCRdb on the multiplex PCR reads, gives a single entry per CDR3 protein. The sample shows 530,000 or so distinct CDR3 sequences, under 20% of them seen only once. Sequenced sample: blood. These receptors originate from a woman younger than 35 with Graves' ophthalmopathy.

This clonotype was seen many times. This chain links TRBV27 with TRBJ1-5; 11 nucleotides align to TRBD1. Germline CDR1 reads MNHEY; CDR2 reads SMNVEV (reference sequence). The CDR3 runs to 16 residues. Trimming removed 5 bases from V and 1 base from J; junction bases left unmatched: 4. CDR3 loop: CASSPWTGGSNQPQHF. CDR3 DNA sequence: TGTGCCAGCAGTCCATGGACAGGGGGCAGCAATCAGCCCCAGCATTTT.

There are a few counts of this clonotype. The chain recombines TRBV28 with TRBJ2-3; 7 bases are a match to TRBD2. V lost 8 bases, J lost 4 bases, and 12 bases stayed unmatched. Germline V gene lookup returns CDR1 MDHEN and CDR2 SYDVKM. The CDR3 is made up of 15 amino acids. This CDR3 is CASRIMAGEADTQYF. The CDR3 bases are TGTGCCAGCCGTATAATGGCGGGAGAGGCAGATACGCAGTATTTT.

The V gene is TRBV7-2, the J gene TRBJ2-7; 8 bases are shared with TRBD2. The J segment lost 2 bases and the V segment lost 1 base, leaving 4 bases of the junction unmatched. CDR1 is SGHTA, CDR2 FQGNSA, per germline. The CDR3 has 15 amino acids. The CDR3 bases are TGTGCCAGCAGCTTAGTGGCTAGCGGGCCCTACGAGCAGTACTTC. The encoded protein is CASSLVASGPYEQYF.

This clonotype appeared many times. CDR3 amino acids: CASRNRSGRMNEQFF. DNA for the CDR3: TGTGCCAGCAGAAATCGTAGCGGGAGGATGAATGAGCAGTTCTTC. The rearrangement uses TRBV6-2 or TRBV6-3 and TRBJ2-1; 10 nucleotides align to TRBD2. This CDR3 comprises 15 residues. Looked up from germline, CDR1 is MNHEY and CDR2 is SVGEGT. The V segment lost 6 bases and the J segment 7 bases; nucleotides outside the gene matches: 9.

In its sample, this clonotype was seen a few times. The chain links TRBV29-1 to TRBJ2-3; 11 positions agree with TRBD2. The CDR3 covers 18 residues. Germline V CDR1 and CDR2: SQVTM, ANQGSEA. The V segment lost 4 bases and the J segment 2 bases; nucleotides outside the gene matches: 14. Written as DNA, the CDR3 is TGCAGCGTTGGGGCTAGCGGGGGGCAGGACCAATACACAGATACGCAGTATTTT. Encoded protein: CSVGASGGQDQYTDTQYF.

This clonotype was counted a few times. This chain links TRBV2 with TRBJ1-2; possible D gene TRBD1, 6 bases. The CDR3 spans 16 residues. Germline CDR1 and CDR2: SNHLY and FYNNEI. Trimming removed 2 bases at V and 4 bases at J, with 17 bases between. CDR3 amino acids: CASSEPEGGWGYGYTF. In DNA, the CDR3 is TGTGCCAGCAGTGAACCGGAGGGGGGTTGGGGCTATGGCTACACCTTC.

This clonotype was seen repeatedly, ten times or more. The chain links TRBV3-1 to TRBJ2-7; TRBD2 matches 10 bases. The CDR3 spans 15 residues. Germline V gene lookup returns CDR1 LGHDT and CDR2 YNNKEL (reference sequence). The J segment lost 7 bases and the V segment lost 0 bases, leaving 6 bases of the junction unmatched. The CDR3 spells CASSQELAGAWEQYF. CDR3 coding DNA: TGTGCCAGCAGCCAAGAGCTAGCGGGAGCCTGGGAGCAGTACTTC.

The chain has TRBV20-1 and TRBJ1-5; 12 bases are a match to TRBD1. The germline gives CDR1 DFQATT, CDR2 SNEGSKA (reference sequence). J gave up 7 bases and V 6 bases, and 7 bases lay outside the gene matches. The CDR3 contains 14 residues. The CDR3 DNA is TGCAGTGCGCTTCTAGGGACAGGGGGCCAGCCCCAGCATTTT. It codes for CSALLGTGGQPQHF.

This clonotype was recorded many times. This rearrangement joins TRBV6-2 or TRBV6-3 to TRBJ2-3; D possibly corresponds to TRBD2 (5 bases). The CDR3 covers 12 residues. From germline, CDR1 is MNHEY and CDR2 SVGEGT. Deletions cut 2 bases from V and 7 bases from J, with 7 bases between. The CDR3 loop reads CASSYGGYTQYF. The DNA of the CDR3 is TGTGCCAGCAGTTACGGAGGATATACGCAGTATTTT.

This clonotype was counted only a few times. The chain recombines TRBV20-1 with TRBJ1-1; D is ambiguous. Looked up from germline, CDR1 is DFQATT and CDR2 is SNEGSKA (reference sequence). This CDR3 has 11 amino acids. CDR3 loop: CSASSNTEAFF. For the CDR3, the DNA is TGCAGCGCCAGCTCGAACACTGAAGCTTTCTTT.

This chain connects TRBV27 to TRBJ2-3; no firm D call. Trimming removed 3 bases from V and 7 bases from J, with 5 bases in between. The CDR3 loop spans 11 amino acids. Germline-derived CDR1 and CDR2 are MNHEY and SMNVEV (reference sequence). The CDR3 DNA reads as TGTGCCAGCAGTTTGGGGTATACGCAGTATTTT. The encoded protein is CASSLGYTQYF.

V usage is TRBV9 and J usage is TRBJ2-3; 8 nucleotides align to TRBD2. Germline CDR1 is SGDLS and CDR2 is YYNGEE. The CDR3 is 16 amino acids. V lost 4 bases to trimming and J lost 5 bases; unmatched junction nucleotides: 12. The CDR3 bases are TGTGCCAGCAGCAATGGACGAGCGGGGGACGTAGATACGCAGTATTTT. Protein product: CASSNGRAGDVDTQYF. Drawing the rest from reference TRBV9 and TRBJ2-3, the complete variable domain is DSGVTQTPKHLITATGQRVTLRCSPRSGDLSVYWYQQSLDQGLQFLIQYYNGEERAKGNILERFSAQQFPDLHSELNLSSLELGDSALYFCASSNGRAGDVDTQYFGPGTRLTVL.

This clonotype was recorded at least ten times. The V gene is TRBV12-3 or TRBV12-4, the J gene TRBJ2-2; the match to TRBD2 covers 11 bases. J lost 6 bases, V lost 3 bases, and 15 bases had no gene match. There are 19 residues in the CDR3. The chain's CDR3 is CASSFCSGRASGCAGELFF. As DNA, the CDR3 is TGTGCCAGCAGTTTTTGTAGCGGGAGGGCCTCGGGGTGCGCCGGGGAGCTGTTTTTT.

This clonotype was recorded a few times. This sequence joins TRBV30 and TRBJ1-3, with D perhaps matching TRBD1 (6 bases). Germline CDR1 and CDR2: GTSNPN and SVGIG (reference sequence). This CDR3 is 12 amino acids long. Trimming removed 1 base from V and 10 bases from J, with 11 bases in between. CDR3 residues: CAWSDQGGTIYF. The CDR3 region has the DNA TGTGCCTGGAGTGACCAAGGGGGAACCATATATTTT.

This clonotype was seen ten or more times. This chain connects TRBV3-1 to TRBJ2-1; 7 bases align to TRBD2. Germline V gene lookup returns CDR1 LGHDT and CDR2 YNNKEL (reference sequence). Trimming took 0 bases from V and 7 from J; bases not matched to a gene: 9. This CDR3 contains 16 residues. The CDR3 spells CASSQEGAGQGNEQFF. The CDR3, as DNA: TGTGCCAGCAGCCAAGAGGGAGCGGGGCAAGGGAATGAGCAGTTCTTC.

This clonotype came up many times. This sequence joins TRBV30 and TRBJ1-1; 8 bases align to TRBD1. Trimming cost V 0 bases and J 6 bases; bases outside gene matches: 6. The CDR3 loop spans 14 amino acids. Germline V gene data show CDR1 as GTSNPN and CDR2 as SVGIG (reference sequence). The CDR3 is CAWSVRQGKAEAFF. The CDR3 DNA reads as TGTGCCTGGAGTGTACGACAGGGGAAGGCTGAAGCTTTCTTT.